These 10 T cell receptor beta chains share one sample of origin, sequenced in a study of T cell responses to AZD1222 COVID-19 vaccine. Clones were sequenced by immunoSEQ multiplex PCR, and TCRdb holds only the in-frame ones, with some missing. The table lists roughly 150,000 clones, roughly 92% of them singletons, with roughly 1.5% in the top ten. The sequencing here drew on peripheral blood, taken on day 0 of AZD1222 vaccination. All receptors come from an adult in good health.

The chain couples TRBV5-6 to TRBJ1-2; a possible D gene is TRBD1 (5 bases). The CDR3 covers 15 residues. Germline V gives CDR1 SGHDT, CDR2 YYEEEE. V was trimmed by 1 base and J by 5 bases, leaving 15 bases between them. The CDR3 nucleotides read TGTGCCAGCAGCTTGTGGGGGGACGGTCTTTATGGCTACACCTTC. This codes for CASSLWGDGLYGYTF.

This clone has a single count. The genes are TRBV30 and TRBJ1-6, with TRBD1 matching 8 bases. This CDR3 has 15 amino acids. V lost 4 bases and J lost 6; bases outside the gene matches: 8. Germline V gene sequence: CDR1 GTSNPN, CDR2 SVGIG (reference sequence). This CDR3 is CAWNDRGRGNSPLHF. The CDR3 bases are TGTGCCTGGAACGACAGGGGAAGGGGTAATTCACCCCTCCACTTT.

The V call is TRBV7-3, the J call TRBJ2-3, with a possible D match to TRBD2 (6 bases). V lost 6 bases and J 3 bases, leaving 13 bases between the germline ends. The CDR3 loop spans 14 amino acids. Germline CDR1 reads SGHTA; CDR2 reads FQGTGA. CDR3 amino acids: CASSLERGTDTQYF. CDR3 sequence (DNA): TGTGCCAGCAGTTTAGAACGGGGGACAGATACGCAGTATTTT.

This clone was counted once. The chain uses TRBV19 and TRBJ2-1; D remains ambiguous. The length of the CDR3 is 14 residues. Trimming shortened V by 2 bases and J by 1 base, and 6 bases separated the two germline ends. Germline V gene lookup returns CDR1 LNHDA and CDR2 SQIVND (reference sequence). The CDR3 sequence is CASSIRGSYNEQFF. The DNA of the CDR3 is TGTGCCAGTAGTATAAGAGGATCCTACAATGAGCAGTTCTTC. The complete variable domain, with remaining parts taken from reference TRBV19 and TRBJ2-1, reads DGGITQSPKYLFRKEGQNVTLSCEQNLNHDAMYWYRQDPGQGLRLIYYSQIVNDFQKGDIAEGYSVSREKKESFPLTVTSAQKNPTAFYLCASSIRGSYNEQFFGPGTRLTVL.

The V gene is TRBV12-5, the J gene TRBJ2-7, with 11 bases identical to TRBD2. This CDR3 comprises 17 residues. Germline CDR1 and CDR2: LGHNT and FRNRAP. V dropped 2 bases and J dropped 3; count of bases not matched to a gene: 9. CDR3 sequence: CASGLSRGTSGFYEQYF. In nucleotides, the CDR3 is TGTGCTAGTGGTTTGTCCCGTGGGACTAGCGGATTCTACGAGCAGTACTTC.

This clone came up once. The chain links TRBV9 to TRBJ1-2, with D possibly matching TRBD1 (6 bases). This CDR3 contains 14 residues. With 3 bases removed from V and 3 bases from J, the gap between germline ends came to 12 bases. The V gene's germline CDR1 is SGDLS and CDR2 YYNGEE. In nucleotides, the CDR3 is TGTGCCAGCAGCGCTGACAGGCGCCACTATGGCTACACCTTC. This translates into CASSADRRHYGYTF.

The chain uses TRBV6-2 or TRBV6-3 and TRBJ1-5; D may be TRBD1 (5 bases). Germline V gives CDR1 MNHEY, CDR2 SVGEGT. The CDR3 extends over 18 amino acids. V lost 0 bases and J 4 bases, leaving 19 bases between the germline ends. The DNA for the CDR3 is TGTGCCAGCAGTTACTCAACAGGTAGGGGACGCGGGAATCAGCCCCAGCATTTT. It specifies CASSYSTGRGRGNQPQHF.

The chain is built from TRBV6-5 and TRBJ2-5; 9 bases agree with TRBD1. The V and J ends lost 8 bases and 5 bases, in that order; junction bases with no gene match: 9. This CDR3 spans 14 amino acids. The germline V gene has CDR1 MNHEY and CDR2 SVGAGI. CDR3 residues: CASRRTGARETQYF. The CDR3 region has the DNA TGTGCCAGCCGACGGACAGGGGCGAGGGAGACCCAGTACTTC.

The J gene is TRBJ1-1, the V gene TRBV6-5; D might be TRBD1 (5 bases). Germline CDR1 and CDR2: MNHEY and SVGAGI. CDR3 length: 14 residues. V lost 2 bases, J lost 5 bases, and 12 bases lay in between. CDR3 residues: CASSYLGLGTEAFF. Written as DNA, the CDR3 is TGTGCCAGCAGTTACCTGGGGCTGGGGACTGAAGCTTTCTTT.

CDR3 region: CASSARTGGGTNEKLFF. The CDR3 bases are TGTGCCAGCAGTGCCCGGACAGGGGGAGGAACTAATGAAAAACTGTTTTTT. V and J are TRBV6-1 and TRBJ1-4; TRBD1 agrees at 10 bases. With 4 bases clipped from V and 1 base from J, the junction kept 6 bases outside the gene matches. The CDR3 sequence is 17 residues long. The germline CDR1 and CDR2 sequences are MNHNS and SASEGT.